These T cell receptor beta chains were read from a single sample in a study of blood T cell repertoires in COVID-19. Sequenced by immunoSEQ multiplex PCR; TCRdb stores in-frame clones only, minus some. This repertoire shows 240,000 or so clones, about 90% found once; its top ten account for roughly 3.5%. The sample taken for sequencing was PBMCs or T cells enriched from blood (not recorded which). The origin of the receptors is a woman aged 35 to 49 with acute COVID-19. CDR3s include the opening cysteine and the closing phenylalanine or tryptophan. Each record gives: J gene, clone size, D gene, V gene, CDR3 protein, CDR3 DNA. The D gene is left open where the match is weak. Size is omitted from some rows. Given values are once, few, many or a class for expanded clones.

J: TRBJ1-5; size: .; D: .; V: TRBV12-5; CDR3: CASGPPGYRAGQPQHF; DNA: TGTGCTAGTGGTCCCCCAGGGTACCGGGCTGGTCAGCCCCAGCATTTT
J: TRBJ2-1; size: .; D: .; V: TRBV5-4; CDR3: CASSLPPRGGSYNEQFF; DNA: TGTGCCAGCAGCTTGCCCCCGCGGGGCGGTTCCTACAATGAGCAGTTCTTC
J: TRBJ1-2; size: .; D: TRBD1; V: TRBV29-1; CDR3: CSVEVGTANYGYTF; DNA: TGCAGCGTTGAAGTTGGGACAGCCAACTATGGCTACACCTTC
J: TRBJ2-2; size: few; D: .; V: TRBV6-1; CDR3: CASSEPGLTGELFF; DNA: TGTGCCAGCAGTGAACCGGGGTTGACCGGGGAGCTGTTTTTT
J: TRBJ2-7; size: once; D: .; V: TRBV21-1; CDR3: CATRVDTKGLAGSYEQYF; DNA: TGTGCCACCAGAGTGGACACCAAAGGACTAGCGGGATCCTACGAGCAGTACTTC
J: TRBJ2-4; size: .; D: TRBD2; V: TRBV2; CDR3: CASSARTSGSDIQYF; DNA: TGTGCCAGCAGCGCAAGGACTAGCGGGAGTGACATTCAGTACTTC
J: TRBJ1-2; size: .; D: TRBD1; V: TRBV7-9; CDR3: CASSFSHRGPDYGYTF; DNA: TGTGCCAGCAGCTTTAGTCACAGGGGGCCAGACTATGGCTACACCTTC
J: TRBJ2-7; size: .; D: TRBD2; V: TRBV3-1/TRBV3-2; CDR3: CASTGLAGDYEQYF; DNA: TGTGCCAGCACCGGACTAGCGGGAGACTACGAGCAGTACTTC
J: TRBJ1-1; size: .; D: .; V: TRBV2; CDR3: CASSEYVQESEAFF; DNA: TGTGCCAGCAGTGAATATGTCCAAGAGTCCGAAGCTTTCTTT
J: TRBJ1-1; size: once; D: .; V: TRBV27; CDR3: CASSLGTEAFF; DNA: TGTGCCAGCAGCCTAGGCACTGAAGCTTTCTTT
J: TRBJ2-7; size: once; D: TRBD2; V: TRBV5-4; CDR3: CASSPGLAGGPPYEQYF; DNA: TGTGCCAGCAGCCCAGGGCTAGCGGGAGGCCCTCCCTACGAGCAGTACTTC
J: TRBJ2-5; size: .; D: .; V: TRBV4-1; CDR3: CASSQVRAVQETQYF; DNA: TGCGCCAGCAGCCAAGTGAGGGCAGTCCAAGAGACCCAGTACTTC
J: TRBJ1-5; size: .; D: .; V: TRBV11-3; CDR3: CASSLGVDQPQHF; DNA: TGTGCCAGCAGCTTAGGCGTAGATCAGCCCCAGCATTTT
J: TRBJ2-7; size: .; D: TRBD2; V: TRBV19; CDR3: CASSLAENSYEQYF; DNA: TGTGCCAGTAGTCTAGCGGAGAACTCCTACGAGCAGTACTTC
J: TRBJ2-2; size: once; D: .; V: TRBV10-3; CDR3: CATLRAGVANTGELFF; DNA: TGTGCCACTTTGAGAGCAGGGGTCGCGAACACCGGGGAGCTGTTTTTT
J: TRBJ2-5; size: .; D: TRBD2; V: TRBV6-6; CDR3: CASSRLGSGRAGETQYF; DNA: TGTGCCAGCAGTCGCCTTGGGAGCGGGAGGGCCGGTGAGACCCAGTACTTC
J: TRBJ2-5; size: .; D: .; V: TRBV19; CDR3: CASSPDSEETQYF; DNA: TGTGCCAGTAGTCCAGACAGCGAAGAGACCCAGTACTTC
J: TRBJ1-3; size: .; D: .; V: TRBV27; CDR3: CASSDRTRNTIYF; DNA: TGTGCCAGCAGTGACCGGACTCGAAACACCATATATTTT
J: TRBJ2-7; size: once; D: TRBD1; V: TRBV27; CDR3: CASSQDRMSSYEQYF; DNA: TGTGCCAGCAGCCAGGACAGGATGAGCTCCTACGAGCAGTACTTC
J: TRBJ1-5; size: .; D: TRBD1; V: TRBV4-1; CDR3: CASSQTSGTGGNQPQHF; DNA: TGCGCCAGCAGCCAAACGTCCGGGACAGGTGGAAATCAGCCCCAGCATTTT
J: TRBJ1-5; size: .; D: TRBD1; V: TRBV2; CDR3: CASSTGTGWHF; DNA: TGTGCCAGCAGTACGGGGACAGGGTGGCATTTT
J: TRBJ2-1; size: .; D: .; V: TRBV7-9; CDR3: CASSPVVGTGDEQFF; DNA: TGTGCCAGCAGCCCGGTGGTTGGGACTGGGGATGAGCAGTTCTTC
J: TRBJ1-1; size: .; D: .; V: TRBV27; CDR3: CASSSVSGLKVTEAFF; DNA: TGTGCCAGCAGCTCCGTATCGGGATTAAAGGTCACTGAAGCTTTCTTT
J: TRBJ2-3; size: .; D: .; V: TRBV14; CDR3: CASSHNTDTQYF; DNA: TGTGCCAGCAGCCACAATACAGATACGCAGTATTTT
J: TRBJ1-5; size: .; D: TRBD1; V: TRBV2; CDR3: CASSEGQYYQPQHF; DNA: TGTGCCAGCAGTGAGGGACAGTATTACCAGCCCCAGCATTTT
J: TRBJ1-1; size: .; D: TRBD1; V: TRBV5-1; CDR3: CASSVDRAEAFF; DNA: TGCGCCAGCAGCGTCGACAGGGCTGAAGCTTTCTTT
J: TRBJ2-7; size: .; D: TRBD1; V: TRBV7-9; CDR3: CASRYRGDRVYEQYF; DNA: TGTGCCAGCAGATATAGGGGGGACAGGGTTTACGAGCAGTACTTC
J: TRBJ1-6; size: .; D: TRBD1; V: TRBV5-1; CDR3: CASSSGTGEVNSPLHF; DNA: TGCGCCAGCAGCTCAGGGACAGGGGAAGTCAATTCACCCCTCCACTTT
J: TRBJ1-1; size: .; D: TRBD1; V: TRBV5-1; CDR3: CASSSTGIAEAFF; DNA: TGCGCCAGCAGCTCGACAGGGATCGCTGAAGCTTTCTTT
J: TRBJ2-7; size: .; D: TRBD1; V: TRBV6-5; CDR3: CASSLDRGLYEQYF; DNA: TGTGCCAGCAGTCTGGACAGGGGCTTGTACGAGCAGTACTTC
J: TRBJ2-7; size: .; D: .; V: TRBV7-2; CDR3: CASSLAPAYEQYF; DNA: TGTGCCAGCAGCTTAGCTCCGGCCTACGAGCAGTACTTC
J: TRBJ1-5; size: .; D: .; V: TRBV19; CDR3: CASSSNQPLEGQPQHF; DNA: TGTGCCAGTAGTTCCAATCAGCCGCTAGAAGGTCAGCCCCAGCATTTT
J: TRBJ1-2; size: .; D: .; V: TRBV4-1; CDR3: CASSQEGKTGPYGYTF; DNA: TGCGCCAGCAGCCAAGAGGGCAAAACAGGACCCTATGGCTACACCTTC
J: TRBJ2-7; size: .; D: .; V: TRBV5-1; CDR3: CASSFFSEPSYEQYF; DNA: TGCGCCAGCAGCTTTTTTAGCGAACCCTCCTACGAGCAGTACTTC
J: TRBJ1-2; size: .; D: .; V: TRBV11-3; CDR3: CASSLDVATGNGYTF; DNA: TGTGCCAGCAGCTTAGATGTCGCGACAGGCAATGGCTACACCTTC
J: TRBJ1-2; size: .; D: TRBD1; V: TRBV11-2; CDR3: CASSSIKGQAKDGYTF; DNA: TGTGCCAGCAGCTCTATCAAGGGACAGGCGAAGGATGGCTACACCTTC
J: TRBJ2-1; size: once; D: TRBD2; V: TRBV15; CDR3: CATSRDSSGVGEQFF; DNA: TGTGCCACCAGCAGAGATTCTAGCGGGGTGGGCGAGCAGTTCTTC
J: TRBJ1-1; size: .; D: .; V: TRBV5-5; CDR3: CASSRTGNENTEAFF; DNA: TGTGCCAGCAGCCGTACAGGGAACGAGAACACTGAAGCTTTCTTT
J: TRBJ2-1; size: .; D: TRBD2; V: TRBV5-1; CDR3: CASSQGLADIYNEQFF; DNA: TGCGCCAGCAGCCAGGGACTAGCGGATATTTACAATGAGCAGTTCTTC
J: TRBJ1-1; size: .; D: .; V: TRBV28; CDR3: CASSLYQRLMNTEAFF; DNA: TGTGCCAGCAGTTTATACCAGAGACTCATGAACACTGAAGCTTTCTTT
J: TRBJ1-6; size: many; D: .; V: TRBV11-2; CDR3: CASSLGQSSYNSPLHF; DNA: TGTGCCAGCAGCTTAGGACAGAGCTCCTATAATTCACCCCTCCACTTT
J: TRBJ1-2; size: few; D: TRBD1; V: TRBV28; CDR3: CASSGTAYGYTF; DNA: TGTGCCAGCAGCGGGACAGCCTATGGCTACACCTTC
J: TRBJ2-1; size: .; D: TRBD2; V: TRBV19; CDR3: CASSISGSVNEQFF; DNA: TGTGCCAGTAGTATTAGCGGGAGTGTAAATGAGCAGTTCTTC
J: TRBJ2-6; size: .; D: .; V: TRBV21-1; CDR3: CASPKACGRGFLEGANVLTF; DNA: TGTGCCAGCCCCAAAGCCTGTGGCAGGGGGTTCCTTGAGGGGGCCAACGTCCTGACTTTC
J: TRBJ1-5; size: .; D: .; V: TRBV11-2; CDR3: CASSLSPGSNQPQHF; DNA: TGTGCCAGCAGCTTATCCCCGGGGAGCAATCAGCCCCAGCATTTT
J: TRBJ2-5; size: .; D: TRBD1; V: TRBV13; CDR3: CASSLQGAGETQYF; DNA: TGTGCCAGCAGCCTACAGGGGGCCGGAGAGACCCAGTACTTC
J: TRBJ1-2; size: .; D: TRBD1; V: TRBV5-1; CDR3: CASSLTGQTGGYTF; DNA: TGCGCCAGCAGCCTCACGGGACAGACGGGCGGCTACACCTTC
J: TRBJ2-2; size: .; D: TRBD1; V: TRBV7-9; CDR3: CASYAGTVNTGELFF; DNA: TGTGCCAGTTACGCCGGGACAGTGAACACCGGGGAGCTGTTTTTT
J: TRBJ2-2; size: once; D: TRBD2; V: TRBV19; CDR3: CASSIGLAGGTSTGELFF; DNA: TGTGCCAGTAGTATAGGTCTAGCGGGAGGAACATCCACCGGGGAGCTGTTTTTT
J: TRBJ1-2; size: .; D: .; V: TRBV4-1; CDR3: CASSQETVPNYGYTF; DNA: TGCGCCAGCAGCCAAGAAACTGTTCCTAACTATGGCTACACCTTC
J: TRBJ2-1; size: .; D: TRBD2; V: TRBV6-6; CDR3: CASKASGRIHNEQFF; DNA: TGTGCCAGCAAGGCTAGCGGGAGAATCCACAATGAGCAGTTCTTC
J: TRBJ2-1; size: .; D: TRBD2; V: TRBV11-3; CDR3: CASSLDRDYFYEQFF; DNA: TGTGCCAGCAGCTTAGACCGGGACTATTTCTATGAGCAGTTCTTC
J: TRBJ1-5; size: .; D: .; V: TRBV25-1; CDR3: CASSEYQDQPQHF; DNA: TGTGCCAGCAGTGAATATCAGGATCAGCCCCAGCATTTT
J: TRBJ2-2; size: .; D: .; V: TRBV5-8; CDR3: CASSLVASNTGELFF; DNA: TGTGCCAGCAGCTTGGTAGCGTCGAACACCGGGGAGCTGTTTTTT
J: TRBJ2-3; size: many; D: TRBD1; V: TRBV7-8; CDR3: CASSLVQGSSTDTQYF; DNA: TGTGCCAGCAGCTTAGTACAGGGGTCAAGCACAGATACGCAGTATTTT
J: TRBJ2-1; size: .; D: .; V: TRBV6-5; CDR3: CASSYSGDLQYNEQFF; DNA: TGTGCCAGCAGTTACTCGGGGGACTTACAATACAATGAGCAGTTCTTC
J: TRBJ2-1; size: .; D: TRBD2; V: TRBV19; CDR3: CASSILLAGDNEQFF; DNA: TGTGCCAGTAGTATTTTACTAGCGGGCGACAATGAGCAGTTCTTC